The T cell receptor beta chain described here comes from a study of control samples from healthy donors and cancer patients. The table came from immunoSEQ multiplex PCR; TCRdb's copy has only in-frame clones and leaves some out. The sample lists fewer than 200,000 clones, approximately 92% occurring once. The CDR3 is 11 residues long. V lost 5 bases and J 8 bases, leaving 10 bases between the germline ends. Germline V lookup: CDR1 SGHAT, CDR2 FQNNGV. Sequencing used blood. The clonotype comes from a woman aged 55 to 70 in good health. This rearrangement joins TRBV11-2 to TRBJ2-7; the D is unclear. The chain's CDR3 is CASSSMLKQYF. CDR3 coding DNA: TGTGCCAGCAGCAGTATGCTAAAGCAGTACTTC.